This record looks at one T cell receptor beta chain sequence and its context. Its antigen is not identified. This sample was included in a study of T cell responses to AZD1222 COVID-19 vaccine. Study in general: Pooling covered second doses at about 4 or about 12 weeks.

Some clones are missing from TCRdb's copy, which holds only in-frame ones; the method was immunoSEQ multiplex PCR. The sample yields about 120,000 clones, about 90% seen once. The trim removed 8 bases at V and 9 bases at J, leaving 13 bases unmatched. Germline V CDR1 and CDR2: SGHAT, FQNNGV. This CDR3 contains 15 residues. Study-wide points: Seropositive status at baseline applied to only a handful of AZD1222 recipients. Clonal diversity was possibly underestimated, and the donors were mostly white British, with more females.

Material: peripheral blood, obtained on day 0 of AZD1222 vaccination. V is TRBV11-2 and J is TRBJ1-6; 7 bases fit TRBD1. The TCR comes from an adult in good health. CDR3 DNA sequence: TGTGCCAGCCGCAGGGGGGAAGCCTTAGCTTCACCCCTCCACTTT. Translated, it gives CASRRGEALASPLHF.